This T cell receptor beta chain is drawn from a study of T cell responses to AZD1222 COVID-19 vaccine. Overall study results and limits: Donors, mostly white British, included more females; clonal diversity was possibly underestimated. Only a handful of AZD1222 recipients, about six in all, had baseline seropositivity. Vaccine-associated CD4 TCRs ranged over spike, dominating at 160-218 and 743-854.

Details on this clone: Its antigen is not known.

The protocol was immunoSEQ multiplex PCR, while the TCRdb copy is restricted to in-frame clones and leaves out a portion. The sample shows fewer than 200,000 clones, around 90% of them seen only once. Looked up from germline, CDR1 is SGHKS and CDR2 is YYEKEE (reference sequence). The CDR3 has 17 residues. The ends lost 5 bases at V and 4 bases at J; junction bases unmatched: 15. The receptor was isolated from an adult in good health. V usage is TRBV5-5 and J usage is TRBJ1-2; TRBD1 matches at 9 bases. The specimen comprised peripheral blood, sampled on day 0 of AZD1222 vaccination. This CDR3 is CASRRERGNRGLYGYTF. Written as DNA, the CDR3 is TGTGCCAGCAGACGGGAACGGGGTAACAGGGGGCTCTATGGCTACACCTTC. The complete variable domain, with remaining parts taken from reference TRBV5-5 and TRBJ1-2, reads DAGVTQSPTHLIKTRGQQVTLRCSPISGHKSVSWYQQVLGQGPQFIFQYYEKEERGRGNFPDRFSARQFPNYSSELNVNALLLGDSALYLCASRRERGNRGLYGYTFGSGTRLTVV.